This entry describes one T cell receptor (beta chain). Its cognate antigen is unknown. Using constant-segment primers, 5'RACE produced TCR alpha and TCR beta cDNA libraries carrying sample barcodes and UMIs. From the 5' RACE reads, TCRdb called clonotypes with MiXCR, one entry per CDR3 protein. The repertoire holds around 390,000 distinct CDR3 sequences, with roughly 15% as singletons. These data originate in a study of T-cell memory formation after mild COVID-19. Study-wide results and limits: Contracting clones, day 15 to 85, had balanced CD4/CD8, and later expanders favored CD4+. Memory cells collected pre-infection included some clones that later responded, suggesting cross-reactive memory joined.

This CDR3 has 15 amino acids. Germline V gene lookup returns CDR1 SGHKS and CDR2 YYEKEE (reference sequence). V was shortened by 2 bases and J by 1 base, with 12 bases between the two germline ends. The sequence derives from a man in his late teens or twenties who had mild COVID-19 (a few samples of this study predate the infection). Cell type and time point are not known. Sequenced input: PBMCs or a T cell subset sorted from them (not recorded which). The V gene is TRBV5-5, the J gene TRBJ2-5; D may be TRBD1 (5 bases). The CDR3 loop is CASSFRQGIQETQYF. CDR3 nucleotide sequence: TGTGCCAGCAGCTTCCGTCAGGGAATCCAAGAGACCCAGTACTTC.